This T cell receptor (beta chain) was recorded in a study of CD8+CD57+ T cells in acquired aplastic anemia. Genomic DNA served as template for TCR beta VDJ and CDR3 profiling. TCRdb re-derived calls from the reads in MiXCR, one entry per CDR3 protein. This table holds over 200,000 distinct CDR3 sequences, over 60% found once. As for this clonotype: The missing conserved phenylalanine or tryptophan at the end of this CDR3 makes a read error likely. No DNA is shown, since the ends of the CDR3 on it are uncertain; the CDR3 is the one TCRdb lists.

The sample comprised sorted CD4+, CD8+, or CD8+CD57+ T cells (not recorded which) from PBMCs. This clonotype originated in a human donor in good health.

The CDR3 loop reads CASSLATGDY. The chain recombines TRBV7-8 with TRBJ2-7; no DNA check was done on the table's D call, TRBD1. Including both end residues, the CDR3 is 10 amino acids long. Looked up from germline, CDR1 is SGHVS and CDR2 is FQNEAQ.